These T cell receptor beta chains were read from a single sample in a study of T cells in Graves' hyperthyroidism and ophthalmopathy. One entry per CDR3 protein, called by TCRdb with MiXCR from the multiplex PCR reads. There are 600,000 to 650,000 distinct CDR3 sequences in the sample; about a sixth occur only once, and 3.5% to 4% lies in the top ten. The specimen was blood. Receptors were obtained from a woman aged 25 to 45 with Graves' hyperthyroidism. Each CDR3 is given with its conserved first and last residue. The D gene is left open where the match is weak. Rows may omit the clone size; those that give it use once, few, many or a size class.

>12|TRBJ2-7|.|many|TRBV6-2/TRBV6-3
TGTGCCAGCAGTTACCTTAGTAGCGAGCAGTACTTC
CASSYLSSEQYF
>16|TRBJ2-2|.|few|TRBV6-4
TGTGCCAGCAGTGATCGAGCCACCCCCTATGCCGGGGAGCTGTTTTTT
CASSDRATPYAGELFF
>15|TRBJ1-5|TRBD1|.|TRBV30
TGTGCCTGGAGCCGGGGACAGGGCGGGCGGCAGCCCCAGCATTTT
CAWSRGQGGRQPQHF
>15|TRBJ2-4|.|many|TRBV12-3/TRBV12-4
TGTGCCAGCAGTTTAGTGGCAGGACTGAAAAACATTCAGTACTTC
CASSLVAGLKNIQYF
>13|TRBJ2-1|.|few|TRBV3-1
TGTGCCAGCAGCCAAGGCCCCGGGACACTCCAGTTCTTC
CASSQGPGTLQFF
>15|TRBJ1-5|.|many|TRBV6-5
TGTGCCAGCAGTTACGGGTTGGCGGGGGATCAGCCCCAGCATTTT
CASSYGLAGDQPQHF
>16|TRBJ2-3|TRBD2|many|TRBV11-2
TGTGCCAGCAGCCCACTAGCGGGAGGGCCGACAGATACGCAGTATTTT
CASSPLAGGPTDTQYF
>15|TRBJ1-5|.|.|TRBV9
TGTGCCAGCAGCTCGGACGAATGGTCGGGGCAGCCCCAGCATTTT
CASSSDEWSGQPQHF
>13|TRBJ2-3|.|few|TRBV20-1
TGCAGTGCTCACGCCAGGATCACAGATACGCAGTATTTT
CSAHARITDTQYF
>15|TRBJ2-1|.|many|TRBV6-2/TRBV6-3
TGTGCCAGCAGTTTAGACAACTGGGCCTACAATGAGCAGTTCTTC
CASSLDNWAYNEQFF
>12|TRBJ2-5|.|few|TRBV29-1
TGCAGCGTGTCAACTAGCAGGGAGACCCAGTACTTC
CSVSTSRETQYF
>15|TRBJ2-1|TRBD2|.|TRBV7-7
TGTGCTAGCAGCTGGGGACTAGTTTCCTACAATGAGCAGTTCTTC
CASSWGLVSYNEQFF
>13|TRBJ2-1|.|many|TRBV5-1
TGCGCCAGCAAAGGGGAGAATGAAAATGAGCAGTTCTTC
CASKGENENEQFF
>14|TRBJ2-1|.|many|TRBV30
TGTGCCTGGTCTAGGGGGAACTCCTACAATGAGCAGTTCTTC
CAWSRGNSYNEQFF
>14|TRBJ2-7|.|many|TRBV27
TGTGCCAGCAGTTTTGGTAGGTTTACCTACGAGCAGTACTTC
CASSFGRFTYEQYF
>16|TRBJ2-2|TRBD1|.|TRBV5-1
TGCGCCAGTCAAGGAGGTGGGACAGCGAACACCGGGGAGCTGTTTTTT
CASQGGGTANTGELFF
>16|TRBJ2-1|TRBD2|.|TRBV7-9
TGTGCCAGCATCCTAGCGGGAGGGAGCTCCTACAATGAGCAGTTCTTC
CASILAGGSSYNEQFF
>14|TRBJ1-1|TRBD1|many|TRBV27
TGTGCCAGCAGCCCACAGGGGTTGAACACTGAAGCTTTCTTT
CASSPQGLNTEAFF
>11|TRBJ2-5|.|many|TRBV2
TGTGCCAGCAGTTTTAAAGAGACCCAGTACTTC
CASSFKETQYF
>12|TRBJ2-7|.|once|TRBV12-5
TGTGCTAGTGGTTTAGCCGGAAACGAGCAGTACTTC
CASGLAGNEQYF
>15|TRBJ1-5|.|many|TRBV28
TGTGCCAGCAGTGTAACTGACAGCCGTAATCAGCCCCAGCATTTT
CASSVTDSRNQPQHF
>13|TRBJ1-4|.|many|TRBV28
TGTGCCAGCAGTTTCCGGGGTAATGAAAAACTGTTTTTT
CASSFRGNEKLFF
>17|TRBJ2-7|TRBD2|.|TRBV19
TGTGCCAGTAGTATCGGGACTAGCGGGAGTCTCGCCTACGAGCAGTACTTC
CASSIGTSGSLAYEQYF
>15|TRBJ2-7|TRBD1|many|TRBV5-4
TGTGCCAGCAGCTTACAGACAGGGCTAACCTACGAGCAGTACTTC
CASSLQTGLTYEQYF
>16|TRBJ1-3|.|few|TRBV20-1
TGCAGTGCTAGAGGGGGAGGGGGGAGCTCTGGAAACACCATATATTTT
CSARGGGGSSGNTIYF
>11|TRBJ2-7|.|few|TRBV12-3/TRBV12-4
TGTGCCAGCAGTCACATCAGCGAGCAGTACTTC
CASSHISEQYF
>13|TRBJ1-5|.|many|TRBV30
TGTGCCTGGAACCGACAGGAAAATCAGCCCCAGCATTTT
CAWNRQENQPQHF
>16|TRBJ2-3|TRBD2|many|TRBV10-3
TGTGCCATCAGTGATGGAGGGAGGGCTCGGTCAGATACGCAGTATTTT
CAISDGGRARSDTQYF
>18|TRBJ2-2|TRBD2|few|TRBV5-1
TGCGCCAGCAGCTTGGCCTGGGGACTAGCGGACAACACCGGGGAGCTGTTTTTT
CASSLAWGLADNTGELFF
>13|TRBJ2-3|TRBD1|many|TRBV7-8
TGTGCCACCACGGACAGGGGGGGAGATACGCAGTATTTT
CATTDRGGDTQYF
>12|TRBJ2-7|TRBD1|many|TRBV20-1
TGCAGTGCTAGAGCAGGGGGCTACGAGCAGTACTTC
CSARAGGYEQYF
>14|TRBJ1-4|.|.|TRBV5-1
TGCGCCAGCAGCTTGGGGCTATTGGAGGAAAAACTGTTTTTT
CASSLGLLEEKLFF
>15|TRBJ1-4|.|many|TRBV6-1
TGTGCCAGCAGAGCCGGGGGGAGCGAGGGGGAAAAACTGTTTTTT
CASRAGGSEGEKLFF
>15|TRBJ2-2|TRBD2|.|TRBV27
TGTGCCAGCAGTAGGACTAGCGGGAATGGCGGGGAGCTGTTTTTT
CASSRTSGNGGELFF
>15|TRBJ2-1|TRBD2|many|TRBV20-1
TGCAGTGCTAGGGACTATAGCGGGAGGAGGGATGAGCAGTTCTTC
CSARDYSGRRDEQFF
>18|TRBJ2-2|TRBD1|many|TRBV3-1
TGTGCCAGCAGCCAAGGAGGGGCCGGGACAGGGTTGGCCGGGGAGCTGTTTTTT
CASSQGGAGTGLAGELFF
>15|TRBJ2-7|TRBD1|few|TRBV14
TGTGCCAGCAGCCAAAGGAGGACAGGGGCCTACGAGCAGTACTTC
CASSQRRTGAYEQYF
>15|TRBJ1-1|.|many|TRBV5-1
TGCGCCAGCAGCCGAGATCCGGGGGCGAGCACTGAAGCTTTCTTT
CASSRDPGASTEAFF
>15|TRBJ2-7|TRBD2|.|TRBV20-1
TGCAGTGCTAGGTGGCTCGGGGGGGTAGGCTACGAGCAGTACTTC
CSARWLGGVGYEQYF
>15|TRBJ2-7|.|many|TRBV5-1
TGCGCCAGCAGCTTGTCGTCTACAGGAGCCTACGAGCAGTACTTC
CASSLSSTGAYEQYF
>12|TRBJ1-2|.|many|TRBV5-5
TGTGCCAGCAGCTTGACAACCTATGGCTACACCTTC
CASSLTTYGYTF
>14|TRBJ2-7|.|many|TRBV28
TGTGCCAGCAGTTTTCGAGGCAGGGTTAACGAGCAGTACTTC
CASSFRGRVNEQYF
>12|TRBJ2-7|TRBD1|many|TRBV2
TGTGCCAGCAGGGGACAGACCTACGAGCAGTACTTC
CASRGQTYEQYF
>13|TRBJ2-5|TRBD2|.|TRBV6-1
TGTGCCAGCAGTACAGGACTAGCGGAGACCCAGTACTTC
CASSTGLAETQYF